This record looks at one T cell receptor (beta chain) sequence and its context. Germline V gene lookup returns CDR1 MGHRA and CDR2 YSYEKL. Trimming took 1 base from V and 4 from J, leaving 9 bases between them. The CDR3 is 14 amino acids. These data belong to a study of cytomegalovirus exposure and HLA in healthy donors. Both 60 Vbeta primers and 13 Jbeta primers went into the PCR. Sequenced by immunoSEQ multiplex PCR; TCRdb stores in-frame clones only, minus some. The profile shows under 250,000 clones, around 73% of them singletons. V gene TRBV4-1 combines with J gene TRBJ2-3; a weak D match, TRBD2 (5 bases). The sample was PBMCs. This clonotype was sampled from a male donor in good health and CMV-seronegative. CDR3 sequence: CASSQAGSSDTQYF. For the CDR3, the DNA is TGCGCCAGCAGCCAAGCGGGGAGTTCAGATACGCAGTATTTT.